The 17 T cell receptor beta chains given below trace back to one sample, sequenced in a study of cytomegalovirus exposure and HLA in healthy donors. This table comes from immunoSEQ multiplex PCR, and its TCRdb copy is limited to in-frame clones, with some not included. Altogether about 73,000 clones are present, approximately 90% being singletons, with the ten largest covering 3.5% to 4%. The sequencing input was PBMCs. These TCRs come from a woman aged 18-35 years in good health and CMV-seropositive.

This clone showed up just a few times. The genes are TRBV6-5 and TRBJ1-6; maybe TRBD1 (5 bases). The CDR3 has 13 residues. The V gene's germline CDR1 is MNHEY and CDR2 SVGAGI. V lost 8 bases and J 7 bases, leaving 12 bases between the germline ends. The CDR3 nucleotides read TGTGCCAGCTTTCAGGGTCGGAATTCACCCCTCCACTTT. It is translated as CASFQGRNSPLHF.

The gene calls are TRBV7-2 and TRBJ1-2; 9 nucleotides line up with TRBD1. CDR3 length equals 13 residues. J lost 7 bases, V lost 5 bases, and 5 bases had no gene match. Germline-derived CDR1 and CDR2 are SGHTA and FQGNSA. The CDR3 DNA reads TGTGCCAGCAGCCAACAGGGGGCTGTTGGCTACACCTTC. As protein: CASSQQGAVGYTF.

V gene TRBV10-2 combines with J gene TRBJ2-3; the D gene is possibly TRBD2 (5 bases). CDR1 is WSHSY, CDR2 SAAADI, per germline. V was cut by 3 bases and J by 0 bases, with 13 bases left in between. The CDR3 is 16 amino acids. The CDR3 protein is CASSDTRGPSTDTQYF. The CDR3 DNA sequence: TGCGCCAGCAGTGATACCCGAGGGCCTAGCACAGATACGCAGTATTTT.

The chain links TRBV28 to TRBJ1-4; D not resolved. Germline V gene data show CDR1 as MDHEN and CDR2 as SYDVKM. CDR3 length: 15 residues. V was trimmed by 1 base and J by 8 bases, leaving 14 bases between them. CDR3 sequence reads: CASSLYDNSGEKLFF. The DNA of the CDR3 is TGTGCCAGCAGTTTATATGACAACAGTGGGGAAAAACTGTTTTTT.

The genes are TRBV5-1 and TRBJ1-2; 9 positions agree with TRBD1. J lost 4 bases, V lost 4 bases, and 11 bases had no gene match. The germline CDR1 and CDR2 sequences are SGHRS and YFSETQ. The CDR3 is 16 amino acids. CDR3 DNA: TGCGCCAGCAGCCCCGGACAGGGGTGGTCGGGCTATGGCTACACCTTC. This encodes CASSPGQGWSGYGYTF. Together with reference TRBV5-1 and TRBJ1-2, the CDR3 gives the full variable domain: KAGVTQTPRYLIKTRGQQVTLSCSPISGHRSVSWYQQTPGQGLQFLFEYFSETQRNKGNFPGRFSGRQFSNSRSEMNVSTLELGDSALYLCASSPGQGWSGYGYTFGSGTRLTVV.

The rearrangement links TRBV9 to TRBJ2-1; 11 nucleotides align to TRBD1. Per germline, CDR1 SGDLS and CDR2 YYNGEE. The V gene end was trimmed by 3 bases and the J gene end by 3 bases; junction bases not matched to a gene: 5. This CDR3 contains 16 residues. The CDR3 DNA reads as TGTGCCAGCAGCGGTTGGGGGACAGGGGGCTACAATGAGCAGTTCTTC. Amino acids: CASSGWGTGGYNEQFF.

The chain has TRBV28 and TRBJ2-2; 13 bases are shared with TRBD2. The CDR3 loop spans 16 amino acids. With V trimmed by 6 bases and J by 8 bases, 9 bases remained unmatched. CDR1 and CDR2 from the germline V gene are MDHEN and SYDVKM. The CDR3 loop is CASSPRTSGRSGELFF. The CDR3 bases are TGTGCCAGCAGCCCTAGGACTAGCGGGAGAAGTGGGGAGCTGTTTTTT. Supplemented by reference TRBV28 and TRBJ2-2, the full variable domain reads DVKVTQSSRYLVKRTGEKVFLECVQDMDHENMFWYRQDPGLGLRLIYFSYDVKMKEKGDIPEGYSVSREKKERFSLILESASTNQTSMYLCASSPRTSGRSGELFFGEGSRLTVL.

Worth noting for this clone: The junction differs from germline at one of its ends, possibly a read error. DNA for the CDR3: TGTGCCAGCAGCGTTGGCGGGGCTAGCACAGATACGCGGTATTTT. As protein: CASSVGGASTDTRYF. The chain has TRBV9 and TRBJ2-3; maybe TRBD2 (6 bases). The CDR3 runs to 15 residues. Germline assignment: CDR1 SGDLS and CDR2 YYNGEE.

The DNA of the CDR3 is TGTGCCAGCAGCAAAGTGGGACAGCGACCCGGGGAGCTGTTTTTT. It encodes CASSKVGQRPGELFF. The rearrangement joins TRBV21-1 to TRBJ2-2; TRBD1 is the table's D call and was not checked against the DNA. TRBV21-1 is marked as a pseudogene. There are 15 residues in the CDR3.

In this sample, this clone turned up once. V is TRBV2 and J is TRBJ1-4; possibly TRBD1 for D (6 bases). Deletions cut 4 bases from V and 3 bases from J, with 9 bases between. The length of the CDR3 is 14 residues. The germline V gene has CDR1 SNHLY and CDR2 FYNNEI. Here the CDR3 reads CASSAGTPNEKLFF. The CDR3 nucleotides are TGTGCCAGCAGTGCCGGGACACCTAATGAAAAACTGTTTTTT.

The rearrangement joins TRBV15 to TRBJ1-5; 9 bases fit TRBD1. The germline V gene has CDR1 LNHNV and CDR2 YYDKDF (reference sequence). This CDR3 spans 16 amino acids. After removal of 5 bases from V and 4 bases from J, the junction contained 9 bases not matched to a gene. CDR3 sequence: CATSVRSGTGNQPQHF. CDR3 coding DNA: TGTGCCACCAGCGTAAGATCAGGGACAGGGAATCAGCCCCAGCATTTT.

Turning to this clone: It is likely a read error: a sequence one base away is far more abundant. Written as DNA, the CDR3 is TGTGCCAGCAGTGGACTAGCGGGGGGCACAGATACGCAGTATTTT. Amino acid sequence: CASSGLAGGTDTQYF. The chain has TRBV6-5 and TRBJ2-3; 13 positions agree with TRBD2. Germline lookup yields CDR1 MNHEY and CDR2 SVGAGI. Losses at the gene ends were 5 bases for V and 1 base for J; bases not matched to a gene: 0. The CDR3 spans 15 residues.

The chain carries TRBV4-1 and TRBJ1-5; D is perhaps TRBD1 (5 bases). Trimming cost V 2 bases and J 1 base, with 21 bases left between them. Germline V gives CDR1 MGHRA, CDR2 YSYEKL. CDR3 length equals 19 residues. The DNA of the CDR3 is TGCGCCAGCAGCCAATATTACAGCCGACAGCGGGGCAGCAATCAGCCCCAGCATTTT. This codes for CASSQYYSRQRGSNQPQHF.

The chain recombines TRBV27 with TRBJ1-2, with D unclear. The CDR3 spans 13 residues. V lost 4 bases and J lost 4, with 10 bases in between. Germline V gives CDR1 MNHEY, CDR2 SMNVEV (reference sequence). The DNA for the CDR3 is TGTGCCAGCAGTTCAACTTCTGGCTATGGCTACACCTTC. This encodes CASSSTSGYGYTF.

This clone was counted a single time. The CDR3 reads CASSPGTGPDTIYF. The CDR3 nucleotides read TGTGCCAGCAGCCCCGGGACAGGACCGGACACCATATATTTT. The V and J genes are TRBV7-9 and TRBJ1-3; 8 positions match TRBD1. Germline CDR1 SEHNR, CDR2 FQNEAQ (reference sequence). The V gene end was trimmed by 5 bases and the J gene end by 8 bases; junction bases not matched to a gene: 8. The CDR3 spans 14 residues.

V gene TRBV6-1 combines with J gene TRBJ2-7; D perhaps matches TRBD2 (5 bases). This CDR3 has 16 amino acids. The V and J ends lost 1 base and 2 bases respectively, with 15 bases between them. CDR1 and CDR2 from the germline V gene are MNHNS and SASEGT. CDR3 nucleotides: TGTGCCAGCAGTGAAGGTCTAGCAATAACCACCTACGAGCAGTACTTC. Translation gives CASSEGLAITTYEQYF.

In nucleotides, the CDR3 is TGTGCCTGGAGTGTAGATGCGGGCAGGGGACAGCCCCAGCATTTT. This encodes CAWSVDAGRGQPQHF. This chain uses TRBV30 with TRBJ1-5; possible D gene TRBD1, 6 bases. The CDR3 has 15 amino acids. V lost 0 bases and J 7 bases, leaving 16 bases between the germline ends. In germline, CDR1 is GTSNPN, CDR2 SVGIG (reference sequence).